This TCR beta chain was recovered during a study of CD8+ T cells in alopecia areata. The wider study: At a dose of 5 to 10 mg twice daily, oral tofacitinib was given to treated patients. Tofacitinib ran 6 to 18 months, followed by 6 months off drug. General study points: In lesional scalp, particularly from alopecia totalis/universalis, clonality was higher than in normal scalp.

The CDR3 has 15 residues. The germline gives CDR1 MGHRA, CDR2 YSYEKL. Trimming removed 0 bases from V and 2 bases from J, with 10 bases in between. Sorted out of PBMCs were CD4+ T cells and CD8+ T cells. Isolated RNA was reverse transcribed into cDNA used as the sequencing template. Repertoires were generated with immunoSEQ multiplex PCR, while TCRdb's copy carries only in-frame clones and drops some. The sample yields approximately 140,000 clones, more than 40% seen once. This clone was recorded once. Its specificity is unknown. The TCR originated in a human donor with alopecia areata. The V gene is TRBV4-1, the J gene TRBJ1-2; a weak D match, TRBD1 (6 bases). Sample: CD4+ T cells sorted from blood. The CDR3 protein is CASSQDPQGNYGYTF. CDR3 nucleotides: TGCGCCAGCAGCCAAGATCCGCAGGGGAACTATGGCTACACCTTC.